This T cell receptor beta chain was documented in a study of blood T cell repertoires in COVID-19. At the level of the study: PBMCs, B-cell-depleted T cells, or T cells provided the cDNA or gDNA that made up the material.

This clone was counted ten times or more. Generated by immunoSEQ multiplex PCR, the TCRdb table keeps only in-frame clones and is missing some. The sample records around 130,000 clones, roughly 83% being singletons. In germline, CDR1 is PRHDT, CDR2 FYEKMQ (reference sequence). The V segment lost 8 bases and the J segment 6 bases; nucleotides outside the gene matches: 10. This CDR3 contains 16 residues. Source material: peripheral blood. The chain uses TRBV13 and TRBJ2-1, with 13 bases fitting TRBD2. This receptor was obtained from a woman aged 25 to 45 who had recovered from COVID-19. In DNA form, the CDR3 reads TGTGCCAGCGCCACACTACTAGCGGGAGGGTCCAATGAGCAGTTCTTC. Protein product: CASATLLAGGSNEQFF. Combining the CDR3 with reference TRBV13 and TRBJ2-1 gives the whole variable domain AAGVIQSPRHLIKEKRETATLKCYPIPRHDTVYWYQQGPGQDPQFLISFYEKMQSDKGSIPDRFSAQQFSDYHSELNMSSLELGDSALYFCASATLLAGGSNEQFFGPGTRLTVL.